Included here is one T cell receptor beta chain sequence, with context. What it recognizes is unknown. Germline V CDR1 and CDR2: LGHNT, FRNRAP. The V and J ends lost 1 base and 1 base respectively, with 4 bases between them. The CDR3 is 13 amino acids. The entry originates in a study of OX40 agonist ivuxolimab in advanced cancers. General study findings and limits: Clones of CD4+ and CD8+ blood T cells grew by week 6 at doses of 0.1 to 3.0 mg/kg.

Sequencing used immunoSEQ multiplex PCR; TCRdb keeps in-frame clones, though not all of them. The table shows 65,000 to 80,000 clones, with more than 70% occurring only once. Here the sequenced sample was CD4+ or CD8+ T cells sorted from blood, taken in a trial of the OX40 agonist ivuxolimab. The origin of this receptor is an adult with an advanced solid tumor such as melanoma, head and neck, liver or kidney cancer. This chain connects TRBV12-5 to TRBJ1-1; D ambiguous. The CDR3 sequence: CASGLEQNTEAFF. The DNA of the CDR3 is TGTGCTAGTGGTTTGGAACAGAACACTGAAGCTTTCTTT.